The clone carrying this T cell receptor (beta chain) has only a few counts. What it binds is not known. It was with 60 Vbeta and 13 Jbeta primers that the PCR ran. Profiled with immunoSEQ multiplex PCR; TCRdb holds only in-frame clones, not every one. The data contain tens of thousands of clones, more than 60% of them singletons. Donors counted as nominally healthy when sampled, yet unrecorded immune exposures were likely. The germline CDR1 and CDR2 sequences are SSHAT and FNYEAQ (reference sequence). The ends were cut back, 5 bases at V and 0 bases at J, with 12 bases in the middle. The CDR3 totals 15 residues. The data belong to a study of cytomegalovirus exposure and HLA in healthy donors. Study background: T cells numbering about 179 million yielded 117 million unique TCR beta sequences in an earlier analysis. Study results and caveats: Reported results showed that the classifier diagnosed cytomegalovirus status with high specificity and sensitivity.

The sample comprised PBMCs. The sequence was obtained from a woman aged 40 to 50 in good health and CMV-seropositive. V usage is TRBV7-7 and J usage is TRBJ2-3; D is undetermined. For the CDR3, the DNA is TGTGCCAGCAGCCCTACTACCTCTAGCACAGATACGCAGTATTTT. Translated, it gives CASSPTTSSTDTQYF.